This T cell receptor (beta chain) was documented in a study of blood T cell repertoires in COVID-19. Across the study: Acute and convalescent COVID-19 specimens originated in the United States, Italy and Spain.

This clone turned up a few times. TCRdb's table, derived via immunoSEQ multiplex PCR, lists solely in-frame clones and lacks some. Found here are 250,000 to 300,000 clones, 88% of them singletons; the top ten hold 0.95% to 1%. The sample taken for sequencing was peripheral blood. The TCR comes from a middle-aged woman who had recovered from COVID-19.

The CDR3 DNA reads as TGTGCCAGCTCACCGATCGCCAGGGGTGGGGGCAATCAGCCCCAGCATTTT. It translates to CASSPIARGGGNQPQHF. V is TRBV18 and J is TRBJ1-5; tentatively, D is TRBD1 (6 bases). The V gene's germline CDR1 is KGHSH and CDR2 LQKENI. V lost 3 bases to trimming and J lost 2 bases, with 17 bases between them. This CDR3 comprises 17 residues.